This TCR beta chain was recovered during a study of blood T cells in healthy people across ages. CDR1 is MDHEN and CDR2 is SYDVKM in the germline V gene. After removal of 6 bases from V and 0 bases from J, the junction contained 7 bases not matched to a gene. The CDR3 loop spans 15 amino acids. Findings and limits, study-wide: There were more naive CD4+ cells and higher diversity in long-lived donors than in aged donors.

Together with a sample-barcoded 5' primer, a J-beta primer mix was included in a second PCR lasting roughly 6 to 12 cycles. TCRdb re-derived calls from the 5' RACE reads in MiXCR, one entry per CDR3 protein. This table holds under 2,000,000 distinct CDR3 sequences, about 50% found once. With respect to this clonotype: Its antigen is currently unknown.

This receptor was taken from a woman between 35 and 50 years old in good health. Sequenced input: blood. The chain combines TRBV28 with TRBJ2-5, with 7 nucleotides matching TRBD2. For the CDR3, the DNA is TGTGCCAGCAGGGGAGCGGGGTATGACCAAGAGACCCAGTACTTC. Translating gives CASRGAGYDQETQYF.